This T cell receptor (beta chain) was sequenced in a study of CD4+ T cells in melanoma. Clones were sequenced by immunoSEQ multiplex PCR, and TCRdb holds only the in-frame ones, with some missing. The data contain 10,000 to 13,000 clones, about 72% of them singletons. Study conclusions and caveats: Neoantigen-specific CD4+ T cells in melanoma reportedly had diverse differentiation states.

In its sample, this clone was seen a few times. Its specificity is not known. Germline CDR1 reads MNHEY; CDR2 reads SVGAGI. CDR3 size: 15 residues. Trimming cost V 4 bases and J 10 bases, with 17 bases left between them. The rearrangement links TRBV6-5 to TRBJ1-6, with no clear D. The receptor comes from a human donor with melanoma. The sample taken for sequencing was cells from a culture (not recorded whether cultured in vitro). The CDR3: CASSSSGRSRSPLHF. For the CDR3, the DNA is TGTGCCAGCAGTTCTTCAGGCCGGTCTCGATCACCCCTCCACTTT.